This T cell receptor (beta chain) was documented in a study of cytomegalovirus exposure and HLA in healthy donors (dated by TCRdb to the late 2010s). With respect to the entire study: An earlier analysis of approximately 640 of the donors reported more than 250 Gb of sequence data and 117 million unique TCR beta sequences from about 200 million T cells. An early release covering 550 to 650 HLA-typed donors comprised approximately 300 gigabases of sequencing data and 65 million to 100 million unique TCR sequences. Among the approximately 400 genotyped donors, around 81% belonged to the genetic ancestry cluster associated with self-reported Caucasian donors. The study aimed to test whether signatures of past pathogen exposure could be identified by cataloging public T cell receptors. The T cell repertoires of under 700 subjects were profiled by immunosequencing and related to cytomegalovirus serostatus. A separate validation cohort of over 95 different subjects was used in addition to the 666-subject first cohort. To predict cytomegalovirus infection status, the study combined high-throughput TCR immunosequencing, statistical association of individual TCRs with disease status, and machine learning. A later analysis re-analyzed previously published TCR beta repertoires from 666 donors and added high-resolution HLA genotyping to study TCR occurrence patterns. Rather than drawing on any new phenotypic data, the later analysis identified candidate immune exposures from TCR beta sequences and the way those sequences occurred across donors. An earlier analysis of 587 of the donors applied high-throughput TCR beta sequencing to assess whether each TCR beta V gene segment acted as functional or pseudogenic. Donor age, sex, ethnicity and CMV serostatus were collected together with the repertoire data. Genome-wide SNP genotypes for about 55% of the roughly 670 donors were used in a later genetic analysis, which treated that subset as a discovery cohort. Every discovery cohort repertoire had been produced on one sequencing platform. Class I and class II HLA loci were covered by the typing at four-digit resolution. The number of typed donors differed by locus: roughly 629-640 for A, B, C, DRB1 and DQB1; approximately 530 for DQA1; 600 to 610 for DPA1; and roughly 450 for DPB1. Four to six DR-DQ haplotypes were handled as single units for association and clustering, since linkage in the cohort was strong. On average, roughly 250,000 unique TCR beta nucleotide sequences were sequenced per donor among 398 genotyped donors of the cohort, with roughly 18% of those sequences being non-productive.

Its CDR3 holds 17 amino acids, cysteine through phenylalanine. Only the CDR3 region is kept as DNA, spanning 51 bases read in frame from base 1. V lost 3 bases and J lost 9 bases, and the count of bases not matched to a germline gene is 8. The germline V gene yields LGHNA for CDR1 and YNFKEQ for CDR2. The cohort comprised around 700 healthy bone marrow donors. At the time of sampling, all cohort members were nominally healthy, though unrecorded immune exposures were likely present. The donor was CMV seronegative and belonged to the group of roughly 330 seronegative cohort members. A peripheral blood sample was provided by each donor, and peripheral blood mononuclear cells were used for TCR beta sequencing. The Qiagen DNeasy Blood Extraction Kit was used to extract genomic DNA from the blood cell samples. The paper's findings and limits, for the study overall: Only TCR beta chains were sequenced in this cohort, and the absence of alpha or paired-chain data limited detectable features. Linkage disequilibrium might explain the correlated functional status among segregating V segments, but an unknown experimental factor could not be ruled out. A further reported finding was that TCR beta sequences accurately predicted the HLA-A and HLA-B alleles for most subjects in the first cohort. Cytomegalovirus status was reported to be diagnosed by the classifier with high specificity and sensitivity in both the original and validation cohorts. A cluster of highly shared sequence variants was judged likely to represent a technical artifact of the sequencing pipeline. Several of the top co-occurrence clusters appeared to be linked to parvovirus B19, influenza, CMV and Epstein-Barr virus, according to a later analysis. The only immune exposure information available for the cohort was CMV serostatus. Most TCR sequences were observed very rarely across donors, whereas some public TCRs were present in many individuals. A later genetic analysis reported fewer N-insertions in productive TCRs among donors in an Asian-associated ancestry cluster than the roughly 700-donor mean. In vitro tests confirmed that a few of the cytomegalovirus-associated TCR beta chains recognize cytomegalovirus antigens. An earlier analysis of approximately 570 of the donors showed that most TCR beta V segments appeared in productive rearrangements either about 87% or about 30% of the time, which broadly matched IMGT annotations. Because the 87-base-pair reads could not distinguish some IMGT-functional V segments, including TRBV6-2 and TRBV6-3, those segments were excluded. The study listed 164 TCR beta chains as associated with cytomegalovirus. In a later analysis, the rate of TCR association differed among HLA loci, with DRB1 alleles having the most associated TCRs and HLA-C alleles having the fewest. In a later analysis, over 15,000 TCR beta sequences were associated with specific HLA alleles at a false discovery rate of 0.05. A later genetic analysis associated a missense DCLRE1C variant with V-gene and J-gene trimming of TCR beta chains, and an independent cohort replicated the association. In a later analysis, HLA-associated TCR beta chains showed more clonal expansion and lower generation probabilities than non-associated chains that were equally common. It was suggested by the authors that the approach could potentially be generalized to other disease states and immunological phenotypes. Most CMV-associated TCR beta chains appeared to be HLA-restricted in a later analysis, and the HLA associations seemed to be driven largely by CMV exposure. Because counts were too low, roughly 17 rarely observed V segments, including chromosome 9 orphons, were left out of the earlier analysis of about 500 of the donors. Roughly uniform sequencing depth across donors was assumed in presence/absence analyses, although this assumption may not hold. When HLA alleles, especially DR and DQ, strongly co-occurred, TCR associations were difficult to assign to individual alleles. Because some donors lacked HLA typing at each locus, the association tests relied only on the typed subset.

Libraries were constructed by the immunoSEQ multiplex PCR assay. For the multiplex PCR, a mixture combining 60 forward primers for TCR Vbeta segments and 13 reverse primers for TCR Jbeta segments was used. The CDR3 region of rearranged TCR beta genes was amplified from genomic DNA with a multiplex PCR assay. The Illumina HiSeq System was used to sequence the amplified TCR beta libraries as 87-base-pair reads. The authors' analysis ran thus. In a later analysis, about 80 million unique TCR beta chains were counted across the approximately 620 repertoires, and around 10 million of these chains were shared by at least two donors. Raw reads were error-corrected and collapsed into unique sequences by a nearest-neighbor algorithm in which closely related sequences were merged to remove PCR and sequencing errors. To assign V, D and J gene segments, CDR3 sequences were aligned to IMGT reference sequences. For a sequence to be retained, at least a six-nucleotide match to both a V gene segment and a J gene segment was required. Rearrangements were called productive when the CDR3 lacked stop codons and stayed in frame with V and J; all others were non-productive. CDR3 was defined by IMGT convention, running from the second conserved V-encoded cysteine to the conserved J-encoded phenylalanine. In an earlier analysis of more than 550 of the donors, sequences lacking an unambiguous match to a single V gene segment were excluded. An earlier analysis of roughly 590 of the donors called V segments functional above 56.7% productive rearrangements and segregating when the between-donor standard deviation exceeded 5%. To diagnose cytomegalovirus status from the catalog of TCR beta chain sequences, a statistical classification framework was built. In a later analysis, V and J genes were assigned by comparing TCR nucleotide sequences against IMGT/GENE-DB human TR gene sequences. In a later analysis, CDR3 sequences and most-parsimonious VDJ recombination scenarios were assigned using the TCRdist pipeline. A later analysis defined each TCR beta chain by its CDR3 amino acid sequence plus V-gene family, and excluded reads lacking a unique V-gene family. A later analysis removed nearly 600 highly shared, low-generation-probability nucleotide sequences to deal with suspected cross-contamination and a sequencing artifact. For each public chain, a later analysis derived a clonal expansion index from normalized ranks of inferred template counts within each repertoire. In a later analysis, generation probabilities were computed using a VDJ recombination model fitted to out-of-frame rearrangements, and the results were checked against IGoR. In a later analysis, TCR-TCR, TCR-HLA and TCR-CMV co-occurrence was scored with hypergeometric tests, and a repertoire-size bias correction was applied to TCR pairs. A later analysis estimated false discovery rates by permuting HLA or CMV assignments 20 times. In a later analysis, co-occurring TCRs were grouped with DBSCAN, and TCRdist sequence similarity was added when clustering was performed within HLA-allele-positive subsets. Repertoires with fewer than 30,000 or more than 120,000 public chains, plus five repertoires with anomalous nucleotide sharing, were excluded from co-occurrence clustering. This is the immuneACCESS table as TCRdb keeps it, with only in-frame sequences that have V and J called. A part of the clones is gone; compared with another copy, unresolved V genes explain less than half, and the rest is unexplained. That table supplies the V and J calls and clone size; D and trimming were determined from the DNA. The sample table shows about 90,000 clones, and 75% to 90% are seen once. The biggest ten clones account for about 2.3% of the sample.

A note on this clone: Its antigen target is currently unknown. No much larger clone exists at a distance of one base, and base qualities are not known.

The sequenced sample was PBMCs. The sequence joins TRBV4-2 to TRBJ2-1; the central 16 bases match TRBD2. This receptor was identified in a man aged 18 to 35 in good health and CMV-seronegative. The sequenced DNA: TGTGCCAGCAGCCACTACGGGACTAGCGGGAGGGCCGGTGAGCAGTTCTTC. Translated, it gives CASSHYGTSGRAGEQFF.